The subject of this entry is one T cell receptor (beta chain). Its antigen remains unidentified. The sample comes from a study of cytomegalovirus exposure and HLA in healthy donors. PCR amplification relied on 60 Vbeta primers (plus 13 Jbeta primers). Method: immunoSEQ multiplex PCR; TCRdb's copy keeps in-frame clones and lacks some. The table has 110,000 to 150,000 clones, 75% to 80% seen once. Findings and caveats of the study: Analysis performed later showed TCR beta chains linked to HLA being more clonally expanded than equally common others.

Trimming shortened V by 2 bases and J by 1 base, and 8 bases separated the two germline ends. Per germline, CDR1 MDHEN and CDR2 SYDVKM. The CDR3 covers 15 residues. Sequencing was performed on PBMCs. The chain uses TRBV28 and TRBJ2-2; D is undetermined. The origin of this receptor is a male donor in good health and CMV-seronegative. Written as DNA, the CDR3 is TGTGCCAGCAGTTTACCAATCGGGAACACCGGGGAGCTGTTTTTT. This sequence encodes CASSLPIGNTGELFF.